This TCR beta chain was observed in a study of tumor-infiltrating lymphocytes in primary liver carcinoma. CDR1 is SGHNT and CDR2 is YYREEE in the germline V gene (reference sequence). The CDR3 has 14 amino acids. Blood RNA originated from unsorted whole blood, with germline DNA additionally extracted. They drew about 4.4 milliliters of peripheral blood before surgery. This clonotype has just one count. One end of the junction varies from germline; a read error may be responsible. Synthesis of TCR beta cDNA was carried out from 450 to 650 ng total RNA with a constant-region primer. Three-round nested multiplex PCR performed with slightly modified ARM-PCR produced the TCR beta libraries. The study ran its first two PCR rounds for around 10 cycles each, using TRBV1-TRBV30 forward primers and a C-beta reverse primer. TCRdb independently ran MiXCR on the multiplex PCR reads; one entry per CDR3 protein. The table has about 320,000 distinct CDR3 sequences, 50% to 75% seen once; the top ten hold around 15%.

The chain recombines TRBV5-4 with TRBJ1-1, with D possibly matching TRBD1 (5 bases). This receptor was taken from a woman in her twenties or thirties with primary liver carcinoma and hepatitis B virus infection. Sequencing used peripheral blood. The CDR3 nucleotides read TGTGCCAGCAGCTCGGGCGGGGCCAACACTGGAGCTTTCTTT. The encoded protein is CASSSGGANTGAFF.